One sample yielded the 23 T cell receptor beta chains listed below, sequenced in a study of CD8+CD57+ T cells in acquired aplastic anemia. By flow cytometry, patients selected for sequencing had shown an expansion of CD8+CD57+ cells. The template used for profiling TCR beta VDJ and CDR3 was genomic DNA. TCRdb itself ran the reads through MiXCR, one entry per CDR3 protein. The table records hundreds of thousands of distinct CDR3 sequences, about a third of them present only once. The sample consisted of sorted CD4+, CD8+, or CD8+CD57+ T cells (not recorded which) from PBMCs. The receptors were gathered from a human donor with aplastic anemia.

As to this clonotype: Relative to the germline gene, one junction end is altered; a read error may explain this. The gene calls are TRBV19 and TRBJ1-5; 8 bases line up with TRBD1. CDR3 length: 15 amino acids. Germline CDR1 and CDR2: LNHDA and SQIVND (reference sequence). CDR3 coding DNA: TGTGCCAGTAGTATAGGGCGGACAGGGCACGCGCCCCGGCATTTT. Its translation is CASSIGRTGHAPRHF.

The table lists this clonotype with many counts. V is TRBV29-1 and J is TRBJ2-7; possible D gene TRBD2, 6 bases. V was clipped by 4 bases and J by 5 bases, with 21 bases between them. The CDR3 has 15 amino acids. Germline CDR1 and CDR2: SQVTM and ANQGSEA. Here the CDR3 DNA reads TGCAGCGTTGTGCGGGGATCTGGGACTCTTGACGAGCAGTACTTC. It is translated as CSVVRGSGTLDEQYF.

The chain is built from TRBV5-1 and TRBJ2-6; 12 bases line up with TRBD1. V dropped 3 bases and J dropped 4; count of bases not matched to a gene: 8. This CDR3 comprises 18 residues. Germline CDR1 SGHRS, CDR2 YFSETQ. The CDR3 coding sequence is TGCGCCAGCAGCTCACGGGGACAGGGGGCGCAAGGGGCCAACGTCCTGACTTTC. Translation gives CASSSRGQGAQGANVLTF.

This clonotype was picked up one time. This could be a read error, since a much larger clone is one nucleotide away. This chain connects TRBV20-1 to TRBJ2-5, with a weak D call TRBD1 (6 bases). The CDR3 spans 15 residues. Per the germline V gene, CDR1 is DFQATT and CDR2 is SNEGSKA (reference sequence). V dropped 5 bases and J dropped 1 base, with 17 bases sitting between them. CDR3 nucleotides: TGCAGTGCTTGGGTCCGACAGGACGCCCAAGAGACCCAGTACTTC. Residues: CSAWVRQDAQETQYF.

This clonotype was detected ten times or more. At one of its ends the junction is not consistent with the germline gene, which may arise from a read error. The genes are TRBV7-3 and TRBJ2-2, with 7 bases identical to TRBD1. The CDR3 is made up of 16 amino acids. CDR1 SGHTA and CDR2 FQGTGA come from the germline V gene. CDR3 residues: CASSITTGWNTGELFF. In DNA, the CDR3 is TGTGCCAGCAGCATAACGACAGGGTGGAACACCGGGGAGCTGTTTTTT.

This clonotype was counted a few times. The J gene is TRBJ2-5, the V gene TRBV9, with no clear D. Per germline, CDR1 SGDLS and CDR2 YYNGEE. The CDR3 contains 13 residues. V was clipped by 0 bases and J by 7 bases, with 10 bases between them. The CDR3 region is CASSVVEDGTQYF. The CDR3 DNA is TGTGCCAGCAGCGTAGTTGAGGACGGGACCCAGTACTTC.

This clonotype has only a few counts. The chain joins TRBV11-2 to TRBJ2-1; TRBD2 matches 7 bases. The CDR3 has 15 amino acids. Germline CDR1 SGHAT, CDR2 FQNNGV. J was trimmed by 4 bases and V by 1 base; bases with no gene match: 4. The DNA of the CDR3 is TGTGCCAGCAGCTTAGGCGGGAGTTGGTACAATGAGCAGTTCTTC. This translates into CASSLGGSWYNEQFF.

CDR3 nucleotides: TGTGCCAGCAGCCCGACTTGGGGGGAGACCCAGTACTTC. Translated, it gives CASSPTWGETQYF. The chain is built from TRBV7-3 and TRBJ2-5; D possibly uses TRBD1 or TRBD2 (5 bases each). V lost 5 bases and J lost 5, with 12 bases in between. Per germline, CDR1 SGHTA and CDR2 FQGTGA. CDR3 length equals 13 residues.

This clonotype was recorded many times. The CDR3 DNA sequence: TGCAGTGTCAGTCGGGACAGGGGCTACGAGCAGTACTTC. It specifies CSVSRDRGYEQYF. V and J are TRBV20-1 and TRBJ2-7, with TRBD1 matching 10 bases. CDR1 is DFQATT and CDR2 is SNEGSKA in the germline V gene (reference sequence). The CDR3 is 13 amino acids. Unmatched junction bases numbered 6, after V lost 7 bases and J lost 3 bases.

This clonotype is a singleton in its sample. This chain uses TRBV19 with TRBJ2-3; 8 bases align to TRBD2. Germline V gene lookup returns CDR1 LNHDA and CDR2 SQIVND (reference sequence). V lost 5 bases to trimming and J lost 10 bases; unmatched junction nucleotides: 11. The CDR3 sequence is 14 residues long. The CDR3 here is CASSASGGEGAQYF. The CDR3 DNA is TGTGCCAGTAGTGCCAGCGGGGGCGAGGGTGCGCAGTATTTT. Full variable domain (outside the CDR3, taken from reference TRBV19 and TRBJ2-3): DGGITQSPKYLFRKEGQNVTLSCEQNLNHDAMYWYRQDPGQGLRLIYYSQIVNDFQKGDIAEGYSVSREKKESFPLTVTSAQKNPTAFYLCASSASGGEGAQYFGPGTRLTVL.

V is TRBV7-3 and J is TRBJ1-1, with D tentatively TRBD1 (6 bases). The CDR3 has 16 residues. Per the germline V gene, CDR1 is SGHTA and CDR2 is FQGTGA. Trimming took off 2 bases at V and 4 bases at J, with 17 bases between the two ends. This CDR3 is CASSLVSGGGGTEAFF. As DNA, the CDR3 is TGTGCCAGCAGCTTAGTGTCGGGGGGCGGAGGCACTGAAGCTTTCTTT.

This clonotype was seen many times. The V and J genes are TRBV15 and TRBJ2-1, with TRBD2 matching over 7 bases. Losses at the gene ends were 0 bases for V and 0 bases for J; bases not matched to a gene: 2. There are 16 residues in the CDR3. Germline assignment: CDR1 LNHNV and CDR2 YYDKDF (reference sequence). CDR3 coding DNA: TGTGCCACCAGCAGAGAAGGCGGGGGCTCCTACAATGAGCAGTTCTTC. This translates into CATSREGGGSYNEQFF.

As for this clonotype: Likely a read error: the CDR3 ends without its conserved phenylalanine or tryptophan. The J gene is TRBJ1-1, the V gene TRBV11-1, with a weak D call TRBD1 (5 bases). Germline loops: CDR1 SGHAT, CDR2 FQDESV (reference sequence). The CDR3 has 15 amino acids. V was pared by 4 bases and J by 4 bases, with 16 bases between. CDR3 bases: TGTGCCAGCAGCTCTAAAATCCGGGGGAGCACTGAAGCTTTCCTT. Amino acids: CASSSKIRGSTEAFL.

The chain uses TRBV7-3 and TRBJ2-3; a weak D match, TRBD2 (5 bases). V was pared by 0 bases and J by 1 base, with 11 bases between. This CDR3 is built from 16 residues. Per germline, CDR1 SGHTA and CDR2 FQGTGA. CDR3 nucleotide sequence: TGTGCCAGCAGCTTAACGTCGGGGATTGGCACAGATACGCAGTATTTT. The encoded protein is CASSLTSGIGTDTQYF.

There are many counts of this clonotype. This chain connects TRBV10-1 to TRBJ2-2; 10 positions match TRBD2. Losses at the gene ends were 5 bases for V and 4 bases for J; bases not matched to a gene: 7. Germline CDR1 WNHNN, CDR2 SYGVQD (reference sequence). This CDR3 has 16 residues. The CDR3 protein is CASSKSSGRGTGELFF. The CDR3, as DNA: TGCGCCAGCAGTAAATCTAGCGGGAGAGGCACCGGGGAGCTGTTTTTT.

The table lists this clonotype with many counts. The CDR3 DNA reads as TGTGCCAGTAGTAACGGGCGGGGAACACCTGAAGCTTTCTTT. This codes for CASSNGRGTPEAFF. J is TRBJ1-1 and V is TRBV19, with D unclear. The CDR3 has 14 residues. Trimming pared 4 bases from V and 6 bases from J, leaving 15 bases between. Germline V CDR1 and CDR2: LNHDA, SQIVND (reference sequence).

This clonotype came up a few times. This chain connects TRBV2 to TRBJ2-2, with D uncertain. Trimming stripped 6 bases from V and 3 bases from J, with 8 bases between. Germline CDR1 and CDR2: SNHLY and FYNNEI. CDR3 length equals 13 residues. CDR3 loop: CASRGFDTGELFF. CDR3 DNA sequence: TGTGCCAGCAGGGGCTTTGACACCGGGGAGCTGTTTTTT.

CDR3 region: CASTFGFENTEAFF. In nucleotides, the CDR3 is TGTGCCAGCACCTTCGGTTTCGAGAACACTGAAGCTTTCTTT. The chain is built from TRBV12-3 or TRBV12-4 and TRBJ1-1; D not certain. The V end lost 7 bases, the J end lost 1 base, and 13 bases lay between the germline ends. CDR3 size: 14 residues.

This clonotype was seen more than once but under ten times. The genes are TRBV4-2 and TRBJ2-5; 7 bases are a match to TRBD2. Trimming took 0 bases from V and 7 from J; bases not matched to a gene: 11. The V gene's germline CDR1 is LGHNA and CDR2 YNFKEQ. This CDR3 has 16 amino acids. The CDR3 sequence is CASSQDDLSGAGTQYF. Here the CDR3 DNA reads TGTGCCAGCAGCCAAGATGACTTAAGCGGGGCTGGGACCCAGTACTTC.

CDR3: CASSQDTRNSPLHF. The CDR3 DNA reads TGTGCCAGCAGCCAAGATACCCGAAATTCACCCCTCCACTTT. The V and J genes are TRBV3-1 and TRBJ1-6; D is ambiguous. Germline V gene lookup returns CDR1 LGHDT and CDR2 YNNKEL (reference sequence). The CDR3 runs to 14 residues. Deletions cut 0 bases from V and 7 bases from J, with 7 bases between.

The rearrangement joins TRBV27 to TRBJ1-6; weak D call: TRBD1 (6 bases). CDR1 and CDR2 (germline): MNHEY, SMNVEV (reference sequence). This CDR3 is 17 amino acids long. V lost 6 bases and J lost 4, with 19 bases in between. The CDR3 nucleotides are TGTGCCAGCAGCTCGGGAACGTCCAGGGGTTATAATTCACCCCTCCACTTT. As protein: CASSSGTSRGYNSPLHF.

This chain uses TRBV11-1 with TRBJ1-5; tentative D call: TRBD1 (6 bases). The CDR3 has 16 residues. CDR1 SGHAT and CDR2 FQDESV come from the germline V gene (reference sequence). Between the trimmed V and J ends, which lost 5 bases and 1 base, there was a span of 15 bases. The CDR3 spells CASSRAGAGSNQPQHF. In nucleotides, the CDR3 is TGTGCCAGCAGCCGGGCAGGGGCGGGCAGCAATCAGCCCCAGCATTTT.

This clonotype was observed at least ten times. V gene TRBV9 combines with J gene TRBJ1-2, with a weak D call TRBD1 (5 bases). The germline V gene has CDR1 SGDLS and CDR2 YYNGEE. V lost 5 bases to trimming and J lost 4 bases, with 9 bases between them. This CDR3 has 12 amino acids. The CDR3 DNA is TGTGCCAGCAGTGGGGGACCCTATGGCTACACCTTC. Protein sequence: CASSGGPYGYTF.